Below, 21 T cell receptor beta chains from the same sample are listed, as sequenced in a study of OX40 agonist ivuxolimab in advanced cancers. Libraries were constructed by the immunoSEQ multiplex PCR assay. TCRdb limited this immuneACCESS table to in-frame rearrangements with V and J called. A share of clones is missing; checked studies link under half to unresolved V genes, and the rest is unexplained. The sample table shows around 80,000 clones, and about four fifths are seen once. Together, the top ten hold less than 6% of the sample. The starting material was CD4+ or CD8+ T cells sorted from blood, obtained in a trial of the OX40 agonist ivuxolimab. The receptor source for this set is an adult with an advanced solid tumor such as melanoma, head and neck, liver or kidney cancer.

The chain combines TRBV6-5 with TRBJ2-4; 9 nucleotides agree with TRBD2. The CDR3 is 15 amino acids. V gave up 6 bases and J gave up 6 bases; unmatched junction bases: 9. Germline loops: CDR1 MNHEY, CDR2 SVGAGI. The CDR3, as DNA: TGTGCCAGCAGGATTAGCGGGGGCCTCGGAAACATTCAGTACTTC. This sequence encodes CASRISGGLGNIQYF.

This chain joins TRBV6-5 and TRBJ1-2; 7 positions agree with TRBD1. V shed 6 bases and J 2 bases; nucleotides not matched to a gene: 6. This CDR3 is built from 14 residues. CDR1 and CDR2 (germline): MNHEY, SVGAGI. CDR3 loop: CASSPWTGNYGYTF. The CDR3 nucleotides read TGTGCCAGCAGCCCATGGACAGGCAACTATGGCTACACCTTC.

As DNA, the CDR3 is TGTGCCAGCATTTCAAGCTCGAGCTCCTACAATGAGCAGTTCTTC. This gives the protein CASISSSSSYNEQFF. J is TRBJ2-1 and V is TRBV2; unclear D gene. Germline CDR1 SNHLY, CDR2 FYNNEI. Trimming pared 7 bases from V and 0 bases from J, leaving 13 bases between. The CDR3 totals 15 residues.

The chain links TRBV28 to TRBJ2-3; 7 bases map to TRBD2. CDR3 size: 14 residues. CDR1 is MDHEN and CDR2 is SYDVKM in the germline V gene. J was trimmed by 5 bases and V by 10 bases; bases with no gene match: 12. CDR3 protein: CATSRAGEVDTQYF. DNA for the CDR3: TGTGCCACCTCGAGGGCGGGGGAGGTAGATACGCAGTATTTT.

The V and J genes are TRBV10-1 and TRBJ1-2, with 9 bases lining up with TRBD1. Unmatched junction bases numbered 15, after V lost 4 bases and J lost 3 bases. The CDR3 is 18 residues long. Looked up from germline, CDR1 is WNHNN and CDR2 is SYGVQD (reference sequence). The CDR3 region has the DNA TGCGCCAGCAGTGTTAGGGGGACAGGGTCCCCCAGTGACTATGGCTACACCTTC. It is translated as CASSVRGTGSPSDYGYTF.

The chain joins TRBV7-2 to TRBJ2-1; 8 nucleotides align to TRBD2. V dropped 7 bases and J dropped 9; count of bases not matched to a gene: 14. Germline CDR1 SGHTA, CDR2 FQGNSA. The CDR3 is 15 amino acids. CDR3 sequence (DNA): TGTGCCAGCACCCTGCGAGGAGGCGCGGGGGGTGAGCAGTTCTTC. Translated, it gives CASTLRGGAGGEQFF. Based on the CDR3 plus reference TRBV7-2 and TRBJ2-1, the full variable domain is GAGVSQSPSNKVTEKGKDVELRCDPISGHTALYWYRQSLGQGLEFLIYFQGNSAPDKSGLPSDRFSAERTGGSVSTLTIQRTQQEDSAVYLCASTLRGGAGGEQFFGPGTRLTVL.

This clone was counted a single time. The DNA for the CDR3 is TGTGCCAGCACCGGACCCGCTGCAACTAATGAAAAACTGTTTTTT. Amino acid sequence: CASTGPAATNEKLFF. The V call is TRBV7-9, the J call TRBJ1-4; D gene uncertain. Germline V gene sequence: CDR1 SEHNR, CDR2 FQNEAQ (reference sequence). CDR3 length: 15 amino acids. V lost 7 bases and J lost 0, with 12 bases in between.

This clone appeared once. This chain connects TRBV28 to TRBJ2-5, with D perhaps matching TRBD1 (5 bases). The J call may be in error: the DNA end matches TRBJ2-7 better. The CDR3 extends over 13 amino acids. Germline loops: CDR1 MDHEN, CDR2 SYDVKM. Here the CDR3 DNA reads TGTGCCAGCAGCCTCCGGACACCCTACGAGCAGTACTTC. Its translation is CASSLRTPYEQYF.

This chain joins TRBV19 and TRBJ1-1; D is unclear. The CDR3 is 13 residues long. V was clipped by 9 bases and J by 0 bases, with 11 bases between them. Germline CDR1 LNHDA, CDR2 SQIVND (reference sequence). DNA of the CDR3: TGTGCCAGCCACCCGGTTATGAACACTGAAGCTTTCTTT. Amino acid sequence: CASHPVMNTEAFF.

The chain carries TRBV7-9 and TRBJ1-2, with 10 bases that match TRBD1. V shed 5 bases, J shed 8 bases, and the junction held 11 bases outside the gene matches. Germline V gene sequence: CDR1 SEHNR, CDR2 FQNEAQ (reference sequence). This CDR3 is built from 15 residues. The CDR3 spells CASSPYGTGEYGYTF. Written as DNA, the CDR3 is TGTGCCAGCAGCCCCTATGGGACAGGGGAATACGGCTACACCTTC.

V and J are TRBV7-2 and TRBJ1-6, with D tentatively TRBD1 (5 bases). V was pared by 3 bases and J by 10 bases, with 16 bases between. The CDR3 consists of 15 residues. The germline V gene has CDR1 SGHTA and CDR2 FQGNSA. CDR3 sequence: CASSFLRAGGSPLHF. The CDR3 nucleotides are TGTGCCAGCAGCTTTTTAAGGGCCGGGGGGTCACCCCTCCACTTT.

The V and J genes are TRBV7-3 and TRBJ2-5; D is unclear. The CDR3 is 13 amino acids. V gave up 3 bases and J gave up 7 bases, with 12 bases separating them. CDR1 is SGHTA, CDR2 FQGTGA, per germline. The CDR3 is CASSFGPDGTQYF. The CDR3 region has the DNA TGTGCCAGCAGCTTTGGCCCGGATGGGACCCAGTACTTC. Variable domain in full (rest from reference TRBV7-3 and TRBJ2-5): GAGVSQTPSNKVTEKGKYVELRCDPISGHTALYWYRQSLGQGPEFLIYFQGTGAADDSGLPNDRFFAVRPEGSVSTLKIQRTERGDSAVYLCASSFGPDGTQYFGPGTRLLVL.

The chain links TRBV2 to TRBJ2-1, with TRBD2 identical over 10 bases. The germline gives CDR1 SNHLY, CDR2 FYNNEI. CDR3 length: 14 residues. J was trimmed by 7 bases and V by 8 bases; bases with no gene match: 8. Here the CDR3 reads CASRTSGENNEQFF. The CDR3 coding sequence is TGTGCCAGCCGGACTAGCGGAGAAAATAATGAGCAGTTCTTC.

V and J are TRBV5-1 and TRBJ2-5, with TRBD1 identical over 7 bases. CDR1 SGHRS and CDR2 YFSETQ come from the germline V gene. The CDR3 covers 13 residues. The trim removed 3 bases at V and 5 bases at J, leaving 4 bases unmatched. In nucleotides, the CDR3 is TGCGCCAGCAGCTGGGACAGTACGGAGACCCAGTACTTC. This sequence encodes CASSWDSTETQYF.

This chain links TRBV6-6 with TRBJ2-1; perhaps TRBD2 as D (6 bases). Germline loops: CDR1 MNHNY, CDR2 SVGAGI (reference sequence). The CDR3 spans 14 residues. V was cut by 6 bases and J by 8 bases, with 17 bases left in between. CDR3 sequence: CASSRRRERDEQFF. The CDR3 DNA is TGTGCCAGCAGCCGCCGACGGGAGCGGGATGAGCAGTTCTTC.

This rearrangement joins TRBV6-6 to TRBJ2-5; 8 bases map to TRBD1. After removal of 2 bases from V and 1 base from J, the junction contained 0 bases not matched to a gene. Germline CDR1 is MNHNY and CDR2 is SVGAGI (reference sequence). This CDR3 contains 14 residues. In DNA form, the CDR3 reads TGTGCCAGCAGTTACGGACAGGGCCAAGAGACCCAGTACTTC. Protein sequence: CASSYGQGQETQYF.

This chain connects TRBV7-9 to TRBJ1-3; 7 bases agree with TRBD1. Losses at the gene ends were 2 bases for V and 0 bases for J; bases not matched to a gene: 7. Germline V gene lookup returns CDR1 SEHNR and CDR2 FQNEAQ (reference sequence). The CDR3 loop spans 17 amino acids. The DNA for the CDR3 is TGTGCCAGCAGCTTATGGGCAGGGGGGTCCTCTGGAAACACCATATATTTT. Translation: CASSLWAGGSSGNTIYF.

This clone was counted a single time. This chain uses TRBV5-1 with TRBJ2-1, with 7 bases fitting TRBD1. The CDR3 sequence is 14 residues long. The germline CDR1 and CDR2 sequences are SGHRS and YFSETQ. The V and J ends lost 0 bases and 5 bases, in that order; junction bases with no gene match: 2. This chain's CDR3 is CASSLDRGNNEQFF. The DNA of the CDR3 is TGCGCCAGCAGCTTGGACAGGGGTAACAATGAGCAGTTCTTC.

V usage is TRBV7-2 and J usage is TRBJ2-3, with D tentatively TRBD2 (5 bases). Trimming left V 3 bases short and J 5 bases short, with 9 bases between. This CDR3 has 13 amino acids. Per the germline V gene, CDR1 is SGHTA and CDR2 is FQGNSA. CDR3 in amino acids: CASSFSRGDTQYF. As DNA, the CDR3 is TGTGCCAGCAGCTTTAGTCGGGGAGATACGCAGTATTTT.

This chain uses TRBV5-5 with TRBJ2-1, with a weak D call TRBD2 (6 bases). Germline loops: CDR1 SGHKS, CDR2 YYEKEE (reference sequence). The CDR3 has 15 amino acids. V gave up 3 bases and J gave up 3 bases, with 13 bases separating them. This chain's CDR3 is CASSSGAGSYNEQFF. The DNA for the CDR3 is TGTGCCAGCAGCTCTGGGGCGGGAAGCTACAATGAGCAGTTCTTC.

The CDR3 sequence is CASKTAFNDNSPLHF. CDR3 nucleotide sequence: TGTGCCAGTAAGACAGCCTTCAATGATAATTCACCCCTCCACTTT. The chain recombines TRBV6-5 with TRBJ1-6; TRBD1 is a possible D gene (5 bases). The CDR3 sequence is 15 residues long. Germline CDR1 reads MNHEY; CDR2 reads SVGAGI. V lost 9 bases and J 5 bases, leaving 17 bases between the germline ends.